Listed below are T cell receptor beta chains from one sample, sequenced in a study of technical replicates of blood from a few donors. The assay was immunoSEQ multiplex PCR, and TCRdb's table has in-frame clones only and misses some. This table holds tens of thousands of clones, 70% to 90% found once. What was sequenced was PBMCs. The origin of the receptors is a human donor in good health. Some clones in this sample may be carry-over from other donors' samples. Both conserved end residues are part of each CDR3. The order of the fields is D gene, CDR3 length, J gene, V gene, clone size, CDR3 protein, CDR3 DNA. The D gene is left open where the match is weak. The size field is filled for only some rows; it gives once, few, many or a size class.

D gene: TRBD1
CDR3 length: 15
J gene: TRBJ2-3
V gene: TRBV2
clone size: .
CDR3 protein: CASSRQGAGTDTQYF
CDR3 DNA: TGTGCCAGCAGTCGACAGGGGGCCGGCACAGATACGCAGTATTTT

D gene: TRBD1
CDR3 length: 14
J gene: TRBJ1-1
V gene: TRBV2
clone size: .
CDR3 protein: CASSLDRGRTEAFF
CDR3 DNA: TGTGCCAGCAGCCTGGACAGGGGGCGGACTGAAGCTTTCTTT

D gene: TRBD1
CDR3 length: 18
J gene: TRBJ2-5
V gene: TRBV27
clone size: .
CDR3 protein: CASRGRTGPFRIQETQYF
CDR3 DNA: TGTGCCAGCAGAGGAAGGACAGGGCCGTTCAGGATACAAGAGACCCAGTACTTC

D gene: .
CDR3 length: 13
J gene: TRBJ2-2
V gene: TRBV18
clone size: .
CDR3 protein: CASSSANTGELFF
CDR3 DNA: TGTGCCAGCTCTTCAGCGAACACCGGGGAGCTGTTTTTT

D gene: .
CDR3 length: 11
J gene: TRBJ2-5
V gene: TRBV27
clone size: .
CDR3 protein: CASTSGRTQYF
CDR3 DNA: TGTGCCAGCACCTCCGGGAGGACCCAGTACTTC

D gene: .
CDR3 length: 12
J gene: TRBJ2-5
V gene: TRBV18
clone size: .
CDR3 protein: CASSPSEGTQYF
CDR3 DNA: TGTGCCAGCTCACCCTCCGAGGGGACCCAGTACTTC

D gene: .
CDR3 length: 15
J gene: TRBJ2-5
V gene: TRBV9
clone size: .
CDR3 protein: CASSSSYTGLETQYF
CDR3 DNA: TGTGCCAGCAGCAGTAGTTACACAGGCCTAGAGACCCAGTACTTC

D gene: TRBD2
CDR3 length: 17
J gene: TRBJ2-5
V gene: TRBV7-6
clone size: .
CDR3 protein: CASSVGGLAGGPETQYF
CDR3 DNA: TGTGCCAGCAGCGTGGGGGGACTAGCGGGAGGGCCAGAGACCCAGTACTTC

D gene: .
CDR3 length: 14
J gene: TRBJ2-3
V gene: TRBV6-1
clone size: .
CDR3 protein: CASSEAGGTDTQYF
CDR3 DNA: TGTGCCAGCAGTGAAGCGGGAGGCACAGATACGCAGTATTTT

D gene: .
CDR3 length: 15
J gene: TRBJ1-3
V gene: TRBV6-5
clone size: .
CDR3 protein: CASSYAQLAGNTIYF
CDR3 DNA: TGTGCCAGCAGTTACGCACAGCTTGCTGGAAACACCATATATTTT

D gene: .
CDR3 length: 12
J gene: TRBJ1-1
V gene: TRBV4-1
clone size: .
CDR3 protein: CASSQETSPPFF
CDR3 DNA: TGCGCCAGCAGCCAAGAGACAAGCCCACCTTTCTTT

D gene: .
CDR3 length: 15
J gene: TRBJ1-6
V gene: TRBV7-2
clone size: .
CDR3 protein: CASSLTADYSSPLHF
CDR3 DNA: TGTGCCAGCAGCTTAACGGCGGACTATAGTTCACCCCTCCACTTT

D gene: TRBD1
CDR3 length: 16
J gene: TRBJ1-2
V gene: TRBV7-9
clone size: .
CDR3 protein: CASSRAGTGGNYGYTF
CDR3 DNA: TGTGCCAGCAGCCGCGCCGGGACAGGGGGCAACTATGGCTACACCTTC

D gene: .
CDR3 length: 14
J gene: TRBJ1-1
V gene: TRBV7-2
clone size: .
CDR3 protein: CASSSLGRGAEAFF
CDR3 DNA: TGTGCCAGCAGCTCGCTAGGGAGGGGCGCTGAAGCTTTCTTT

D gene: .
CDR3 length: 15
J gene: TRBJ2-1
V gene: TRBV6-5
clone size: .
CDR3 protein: CASSYAGRSYNEQFF
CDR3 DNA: TGTGCCAGCAGTTACGCGGGGCGGTCCTACAATGAGCAGTTCTTC

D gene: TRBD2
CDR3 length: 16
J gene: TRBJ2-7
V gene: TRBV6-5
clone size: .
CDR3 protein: CASSYSGLAGTYEQYF
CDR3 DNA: TGTGCCAGCAGTTACTCGGGACTAGCGGGGACCTACGAGCAGTACTTC

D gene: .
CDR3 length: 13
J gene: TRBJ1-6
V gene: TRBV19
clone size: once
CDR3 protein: CASSQGSSSPLHF
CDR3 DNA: TGTGCCAGTAGCCAGGGCTCAAGTTCACCCCTCCACTTT

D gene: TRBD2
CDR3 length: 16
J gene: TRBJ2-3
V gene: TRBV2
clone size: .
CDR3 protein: CASRALAGVRTDTQYF
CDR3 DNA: TGTGCCAGCAGGGCCCTAGCGGGAGTAAGGACAGATACGCAGTATTTT

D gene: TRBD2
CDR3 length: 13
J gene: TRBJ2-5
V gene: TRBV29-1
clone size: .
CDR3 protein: CSVGTSGKGTQYF
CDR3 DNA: TGCAGCGTCGGGACTAGCGGGAAAGGGACCCAGTACTTC

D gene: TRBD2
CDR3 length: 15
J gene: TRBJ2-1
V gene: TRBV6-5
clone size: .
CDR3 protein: CASSYETSTNNEQFF
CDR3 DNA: TGTGCCAGCAGTTACGAGACTAGCACAAACAATGAGCAGTTCTTC

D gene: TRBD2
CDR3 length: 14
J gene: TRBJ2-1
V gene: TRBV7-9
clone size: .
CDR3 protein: CASSHSGGYNEQFF
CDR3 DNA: TGTGCCAGCAGCCATAGCGGGGGATACAATGAGCAGTTCTTC

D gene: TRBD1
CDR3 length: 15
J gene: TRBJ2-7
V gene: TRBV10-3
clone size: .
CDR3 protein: CAISEGQASIYEQYF
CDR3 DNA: TGTGCCATCAGTGAGGGACAGGCCTCGATCTACGAGCAGTACTTC

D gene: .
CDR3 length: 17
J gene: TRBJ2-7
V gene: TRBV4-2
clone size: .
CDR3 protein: CASSQGLVGAITYEQYF
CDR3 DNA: TGTGCCAGCAGCCAAGGTCTGGTAGGGGCCATAACGTACGAGCAGTACTTC

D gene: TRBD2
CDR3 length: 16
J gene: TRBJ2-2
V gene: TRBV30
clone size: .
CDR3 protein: CAWRSSGRIYTGELFF
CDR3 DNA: TGTGCCTGGAGATCTAGCGGGAGGATCTACACCGGGGAGCTGTTTTTT

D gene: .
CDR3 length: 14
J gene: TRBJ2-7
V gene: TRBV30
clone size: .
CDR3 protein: CAWSVPQGVVEQYF
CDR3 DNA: TGTGCCTGGAGTGTACCGCAGGGCGTCGTCGAGCAGTACTTC

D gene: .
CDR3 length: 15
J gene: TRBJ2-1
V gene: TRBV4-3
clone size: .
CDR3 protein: CASSQGSGGNERQFF
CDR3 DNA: TGCGCCAGCAGCCAAGGGTCTGGGGGCAATGAGCGGCAGTTCTTC

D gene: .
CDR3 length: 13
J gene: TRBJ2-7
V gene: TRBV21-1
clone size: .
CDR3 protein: CASSKLASHEQYF
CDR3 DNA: TGTGCCAGCAGCAAACTAGCTTCCCACGAGCAGTACTTC

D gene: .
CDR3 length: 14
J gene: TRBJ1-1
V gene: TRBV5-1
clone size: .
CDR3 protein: CASSLDSRQGEAFF
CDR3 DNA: TGCGCCAGCAGCTTAGATAGTCGCCAGGGTGAAGCTTTCTTT

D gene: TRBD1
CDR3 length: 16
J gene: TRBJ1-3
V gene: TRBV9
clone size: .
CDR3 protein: CASSARQGYSGNTIYF
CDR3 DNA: TGTGCCAGCAGCGCCCGACAGGGTTACTCTGGAAACACCATATATTTT

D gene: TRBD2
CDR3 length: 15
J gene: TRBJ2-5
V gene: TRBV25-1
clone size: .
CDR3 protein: CASSARLAGGETQYF
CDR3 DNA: TGTGCCAGCAGTGCCCGACTAGCGGGAGGGGAGACCCAGTACTTC

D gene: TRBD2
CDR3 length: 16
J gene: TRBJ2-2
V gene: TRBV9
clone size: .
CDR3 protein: CASSVVSGGASGELFF
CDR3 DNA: TGTGCCAGCAGCGTAGTTAGCGGGGGGGCCTCCGGGGAGCTGTTTTTT

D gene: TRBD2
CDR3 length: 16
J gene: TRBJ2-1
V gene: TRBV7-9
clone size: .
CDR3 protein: CASSPLAGAHYNEQFF
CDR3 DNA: TGTGCCAGCAGCCCCCTAGCGGGGGCCCACTACAATGAGCAGTTCTTC

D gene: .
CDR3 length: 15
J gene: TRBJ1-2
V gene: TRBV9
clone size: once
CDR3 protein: CASSARPAGGYGYTF
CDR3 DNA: TGTGCCAGCAGCGCCCGACCGGCCGGGGGCTATGGCTACACCTTC

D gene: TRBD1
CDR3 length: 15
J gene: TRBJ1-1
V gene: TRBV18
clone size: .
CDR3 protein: CASSTGQVMNTEAFF
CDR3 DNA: TGTGCCAGCTCAACCGGACAGGTGATGAACACTGAAGCTTTCTTT

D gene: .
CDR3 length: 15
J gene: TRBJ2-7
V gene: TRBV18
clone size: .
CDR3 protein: CASSPGQLDLYEQYF
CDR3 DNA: TGTGCCAGCTCACCAGGGCAATTGGATCTCTACGAGCAGTACTTC

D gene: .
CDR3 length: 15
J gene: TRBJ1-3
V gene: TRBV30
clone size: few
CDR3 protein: CAWSVRGARGNTIYF
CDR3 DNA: TGTGCCTGGAGTGTACGAGGAGCCCGTGGAAACACCATATATTTT

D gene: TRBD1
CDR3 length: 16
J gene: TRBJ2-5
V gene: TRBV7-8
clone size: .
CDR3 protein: CASSLRVGRGPETQYF
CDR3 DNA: TGTGCCAGCAGCTTAAGAGTGGGCAGGGGGCCGGAGACCCAGTACTTC

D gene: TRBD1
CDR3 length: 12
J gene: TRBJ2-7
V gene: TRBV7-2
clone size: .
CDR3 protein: CASSLPGQPIYF
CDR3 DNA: TGTGCCAGCAGTCTACCGGGACAGCCTATCTACTTC

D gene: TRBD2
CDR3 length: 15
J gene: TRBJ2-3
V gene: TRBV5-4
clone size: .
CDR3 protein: CASSFRAGVTDTQYF
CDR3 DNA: TGTGCCAGCAGCTTTCGAGCGGGAGTGACAGATACGCAGTATTTT

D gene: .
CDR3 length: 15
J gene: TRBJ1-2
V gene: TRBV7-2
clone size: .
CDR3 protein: CASSLLRSERYGYTF
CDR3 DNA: TGTGCCAGCAGCTTACTACGCAGCGAACGCTATGGCTACACCTTC

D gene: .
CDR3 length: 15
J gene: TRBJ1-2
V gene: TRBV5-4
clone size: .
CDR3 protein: CASSLGGREAAGYTF
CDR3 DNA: TGTGCCAGCAGCTTGGGGGGCAGGGAAGCAGCTGGCTACACCTTC

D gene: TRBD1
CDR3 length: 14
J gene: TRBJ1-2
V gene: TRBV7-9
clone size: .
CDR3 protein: CASSSQRTGPSYTF
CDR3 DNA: TGTGCCAGCAGCTCCCAAAGGACAGGGCCTAGCTACACCTTC

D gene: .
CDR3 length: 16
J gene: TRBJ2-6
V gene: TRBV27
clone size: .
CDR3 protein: CASGQTSGSGANVLTF
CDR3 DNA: TGTGCCAGTGGGCAAACGAGCGGATCGGGGGCCAACGTCCTGACTTTC

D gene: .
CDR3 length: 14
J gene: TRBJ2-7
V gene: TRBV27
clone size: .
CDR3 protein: CASSGGIGFGEQYF
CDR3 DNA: TGTGCCAGCAGTGGGGGGATCGGATTCGGCGAGCAGTACTTC

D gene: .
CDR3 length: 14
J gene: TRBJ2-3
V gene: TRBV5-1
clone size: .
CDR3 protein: CASNPGGPLDTQYF
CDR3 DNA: TGCGCCAGCAACCCGGGGGGCCCTTTGGATACGCAGTATTTT

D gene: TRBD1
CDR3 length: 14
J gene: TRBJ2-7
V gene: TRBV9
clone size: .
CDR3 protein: CASSKGQGTYEQYF
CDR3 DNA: TGTGCCAGCAGCAAGGGACAGGGTACCTACGAGCAGTACTTC

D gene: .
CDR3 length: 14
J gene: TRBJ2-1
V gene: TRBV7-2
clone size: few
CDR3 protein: CASNMGSGKGEQFF
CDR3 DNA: TGTGCCAGCAATATGGGTAGCGGCAAAGGGGAGCAGTTCTTC

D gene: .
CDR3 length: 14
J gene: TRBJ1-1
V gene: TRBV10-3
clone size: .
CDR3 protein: CAISDPLANTEAFF
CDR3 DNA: TGTGCCATCAGTGACCCCCTAGCAAACACTGAAGCTTTCTTT

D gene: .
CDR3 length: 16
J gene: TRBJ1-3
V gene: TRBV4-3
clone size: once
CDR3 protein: CASSQDRTVSGNTIYF
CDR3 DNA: TGCGCCAGCAGCCAAGATCGGACAGTCTCTGGAAACACCATATATTTT

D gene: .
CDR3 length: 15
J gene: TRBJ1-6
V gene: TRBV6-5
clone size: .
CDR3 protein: CASSYRGLWNSPLHF
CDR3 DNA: TGTGCCAGCAGTTACAGGGGTCTGTGGAATTCACCCCTCCACTTT

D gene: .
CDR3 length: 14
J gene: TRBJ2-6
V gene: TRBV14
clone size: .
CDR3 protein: CASSLVSGANVLTF
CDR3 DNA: TGTGCCAGCAGCCTCGTCTCTGGGGCCAACGTCCTGACTTTC

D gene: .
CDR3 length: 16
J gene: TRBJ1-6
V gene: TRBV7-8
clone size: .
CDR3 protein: CASRQGGANSNSPLHF
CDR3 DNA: TGTGCCAGCAGGCAAGGTGGGGCTAATAGTAATTCACCCCTCCACTTT

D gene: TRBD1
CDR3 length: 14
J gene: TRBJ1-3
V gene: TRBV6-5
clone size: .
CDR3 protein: CASSRDRRGNTIYF
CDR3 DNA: TGTGCCAGCAGTCGGGACAGGCGGGGAAACACCATATATTTT